The present TCR beta chain was sequenced within a study of shared clonotypes between healthy human individuals. On this clone: No antigen is known for it.

CDR1 and CDR2 (germline): MNHEY, SMNVEV (reference sequence). V lost 6 bases and J 6 bases, leaving 23 bases between the germline ends. CDR3 size: 16 residues. Sequenced by immunoSEQ multiplex PCR; TCRdb stores in-frame clones only, minus some. The sample holds hundreds of thousands of clones, roughly 73% seen once. Study findings and constraints: Expectations were that clonotype sharing among donors would be affected by sequencing depth. Clonotypes shared by all four sorted-subset donors had higher generation probabilities than non-shared clonotypes.

This clonotype originated in a woman in her thirties in good health. The V and J genes are TRBV27 and TRBJ1-2, with D possibly matching TRBD1 (6 bases). The sequenced sample consisted of memory CD4+ T cells sorted from blood. Subset reported: CD45RA-negative fraction. The DNA of the CDR3 is TGTGCCAGCAGCATTGTGGGGGGCTCGTTTTTAAATGGCTACACCTTC. Residues: CASSIVGGSFLNGYTF.